Listed below are T cell receptor beta chains from one sample, sequenced in a study of cytomegalovirus exposure and HLA in healthy donors. Using immunoSEQ multiplex PCR, the repertoire was profiled, and TCRdb retains in-frame clones only, with some absent. The table lists about 140,000 clones, less than 80% of them singletons. The specimen was PBMCs. The source is a woman aged 50 to 60 in good health and CMV-seropositive. The CDR3 runs from the conserved cysteine through the conserved F or W. The order of the fields is CDR3 length, J gene, V gene, clone size, D gene, CDR3 DNA, CDR3 protein. A D gene is named only where the DNA matches it firmly. Size is omitted from some rows. Given values are once, few, many or a class for expanded clones.

CDR3 length: 17; J gene: TRBJ2-3; V gene: TRBV11-3; clone size: -; D gene: -; CDR3 DNA: TGTGCCAGCAGCTTAGGGTCTGGGGCCTCTAGCACAGATACGCAGTATTTT; CDR3 protein: CASSLGSGASSTDTQYF
CDR3 length: 13; J gene: TRBJ1-5; V gene: TRBV2; clone size: once; D gene: -; CDR3 DNA: TGTGCCAGCAGCTGGGGGGAACAGCAGCCCCAGCATTTT; CDR3 protein: CASSWGEQQPQHF
CDR3 length: 13; J gene: TRBJ2-7; V gene: TRBV7-2; clone size: -; D gene: -; CDR3 DNA: TGTGCCAGCAGCACCTCCATCACTAACGAGCAGTACTTC; CDR3 protein: CASSTSITNEQYF
CDR3 length: 16; J gene: TRBJ1-1; V gene: TRBV11-2; clone size: -; D gene: -; CDR3 DNA: TGTGCCAGCAGCTTAGATCACGGAGTGGAGTACCTAGGAGCTTTCTTT; CDR3 protein: CASSLDHGVEYLGAFF
CDR3 length: 14; J gene: TRBJ1-3; V gene: TRBV6-1; clone size: -; D gene: -; CDR3 DNA: TGTGCCAGCAGTGTGTCATCGGAGGGAAACACCATATATTTT; CDR3 protein: CASSVSSEGNTIYF
CDR3 length: 11; J gene: TRBJ2-7; V gene: TRBV14; clone size: once; D gene: -; CDR3 DNA: TGTGCCAGCAGCCATTACTACGAGCAGTACTTC; CDR3 protein: CASSHYYEQYF
CDR3 length: 13; J gene: TRBJ1-2; V gene: TRBV15; clone size: -; D gene: TRBD1; CDR3 DNA: TGTGCCACCAGCTTAGACAGGGTAGGCGGCTACACCTTC; CDR3 protein: CATSLDRVGGYTF
CDR3 length: 13; J gene: TRBJ2-7; V gene: TRBV7-2; clone size: -; D gene: -; CDR3 DNA: TGTGCCAGCAGCTTAGCGAGGTCGGGGGAGCAGTACTTC; CDR3 protein: CASSLARSGEQYF
CDR3 length: 15; J gene: TRBJ2-3; V gene: TRBV6-4; clone size: few; D gene: TRBD2; CDR3 DNA: TGTGCCAGCAGTGAAGGCGGGGGGGCTCCAGATACGCAGTATTTT; CDR3 protein: CASSEGGGAPDTQYF
CDR3 length: 16; J gene: TRBJ1-2; V gene: TRBV5-6; clone size: -; D gene: -; CDR3 DNA: TGTGCCAGCAGCTTCCGGGACCGGGGGTTCCTAGGTGGCTACACCTTC; CDR3 protein: CASSFRDRGFLGGYTF
CDR3 length: 13; J gene: TRBJ1-1; V gene: TRBV7-9; clone size: once; D gene: -; CDR3 DNA: TGTGCCAGCAGCTCCCAACGGGACACTGAAGCTTTCTTT; CDR3 protein: CASSSQRDTEAFF
CDR3 length: 14; J gene: TRBJ1-5; V gene: TRBV5-8; clone size: -; D gene: -; CDR3 DNA: TGTGCCAGCAGCCCCGACAGTTTGAATCAGCCCCAGCATTTT; CDR3 protein: CASSPDSLNQPQHF
CDR3 length: 13; J gene: TRBJ1-4; V gene: TRBV30; clone size: -; D gene: -; CDR3 DNA: TGTGCCTGGAGTGTAAAGCTAACGAAAAAACTGTTTTTT; CDR3 protein: CAWSVKLTKKLFF
CDR3 length: 13; J gene: TRBJ2-1; V gene: TRBV6-5; clone size: once; D gene: TRBD2; CDR3 DNA: TGTGCCAGCAGTTACTCCCGGGGGGGTGAGCAGTTCTTC; CDR3 protein: CASSYSRGGEQFF
CDR3 length: 16; J gene: TRBJ2-3; V gene: TRBV5-1; clone size: -; D gene: -; CDR3 DNA: TGCGCCAGCAGCTTGGGGGCAGCCCACGACACAGATACGCAGTATTTT; CDR3 protein: CASSLGAAHDTDTQYF
CDR3 length: 15; J gene: TRBJ1-5; V gene: TRBV10-3; clone size: -; D gene: TRBD1; CDR3 DNA: TGTGCCATCAGTCTGACAGGGGAGAGCAATCAGCCCCAGCATTTT; CDR3 protein: CAISLTGESNQPQHF
CDR3 length: 15; J gene: TRBJ2-1; V gene: TRBV25-1; clone size: -; D gene: TRBD2; CDR3 DNA: TGTGCCAGCAGTGAAGTAGCGGGGACCTACAATGAGCAGTTCTTC; CDR3 protein: CASSEVAGTYNEQFF
CDR3 length: 14; J gene: TRBJ1-2; V gene: TRBV5-6; clone size: -; D gene: -; CDR3 DNA: TGTGCCAGCAGCGTACTCGACAGTTACTATGGCTACACCTTC; CDR3 protein: CASSVLDSYYGYTF
CDR3 length: 11; J gene: TRBJ2-1; V gene: TRBV20-1; clone size: -; D gene: -; CDR3 DNA: TGCAGTGCTCGCCTAGCAGATGAGCAGTTCTTC; CDR3 protein: CSARLADEQFF
CDR3 length: 15; J gene: TRBJ2-2; V gene: TRBV14; clone size: -; D gene: -; CDR3 DNA: TGTGCCAGCAGCCAACTTAGAAGCGGGACCGGGGAGCTGTTTTTT; CDR3 protein: CASSQLRSGTGELFF
CDR3 length: 15; J gene: TRBJ2-2; V gene: TRBV19; clone size: -; D gene: -; CDR3 DNA: TGTGCCAGTATGGAGGGGCCCGCGAACACCGGGGAGCTGTTTTTT; CDR3 protein: CASMEGPANTGELFF
CDR3 length: 14; J gene: TRBJ1-5; V gene: TRBV28; clone size: -; D gene: -; CDR3 DNA: TGTGCCAGCACTACCGGGACACAAAATCAGCCCCAGCATTTT; CDR3 protein: CASTTGTQNQPQHF
CDR3 length: 18; J gene: TRBJ2-1; V gene: TRBV11-2; clone size: -; D gene: TRBD2; CDR3 DNA: TGTGCCAGCAGCTTAGAAAGGACTAGCGGGGGGATCTACAATGAGCAGTTCTTC; CDR3 protein: CASSLERTSGGIYNEQFF
CDR3 length: 11; J gene: TRBJ1-2; V gene: TRBV20-1; clone size: -; D gene: -; CDR3 DNA: TGCAGTGCGACAGCCGCCTATGGCTACACCTTC; CDR3 protein: CSATAAYGYTF
CDR3 length: 15; J gene: TRBJ1-2; V gene: TRBV19; clone size: -; D gene: TRBD1; CDR3 DNA: TGTGCCAGTAGCCCGACCCGACAGGGTAGTTATGGCTACACCTTC; CDR3 protein: CASSPTRQGSYGYTF
CDR3 length: 15; J gene: TRBJ2-3; V gene: TRBV7-3; clone size: -; D gene: TRBD2; CDR3 DNA: TGTGCCAGCAGCTTCACTAGCGGGGGGGCAGATACGCAGTATTTT; CDR3 protein: CASSFTSGGADTQYF
CDR3 length: 15; J gene: TRBJ2-1; V gene: TRBV27; clone size: -; D gene: -; CDR3 DNA: TGTGCCAGCAGCCCCCTCACGAGCTCCTACAATGAGCAGTTCTTC; CDR3 protein: CASSPLTSSYNEQFF
CDR3 length: 14; J gene: TRBJ2-3; V gene: TRBV7-3; clone size: -; D gene: -; CDR3 DNA: TGTGCCAGCAGCTTAGGGCAGCCCACAGATACGCAGTATTTT; CDR3 protein: CASSLGQPTDTQYF
CDR3 length: 15; J gene: TRBJ2-1; V gene: TRBV7-3; clone size: -; D gene: -; CDR3 DNA: TGTGCCAGCAGCCCGGAGCGGGCCAGGGTGAATGAGCAGTTCTTC; CDR3 protein: CASSPERARVNEQFF
CDR3 length: 16; J gene: TRBJ2-5; V gene: TRBV7-2; clone size: once; D gene: TRBD2; CDR3 DNA: TGTGCCAGCAGCTTAGGACTAGCGGGGGGCTCGGAGACCCAGTACTTC; CDR3 protein: CASSLGLAGGSETQYF
CDR3 length: 10; J gene: TRBJ1-1; V gene: TRBV28; clone size: -; D gene: -; CDR3 DNA: TGTGCCAGCAGTTCCATCCAAGCTTTCTTT; CDR3 protein: CASSSIQAFF
CDR3 length: 15; J gene: TRBJ1-4; V gene: TRBV5-4; clone size: -; D gene: -; CDR3 DNA: TGTGCCAGCAGCTTCGGGGGGTCGCCTAATGAAAAACTGTTTTTT; CDR3 protein: CASSFGGSPNEKLFF
CDR3 length: 14; J gene: TRBJ1-2; V gene: TRBV13; clone size: -; D gene: -; CDR3 DNA: TGTGCCAGCAGCCCCTCAAGCGACCCCGGCGGCTACACCTTC; CDR3 protein: CASSPSSDPGGYTF
CDR3 length: 14; J gene: TRBJ2-5; V gene: TRBV5-1; clone size: -; D gene: TRBD1; CDR3 DNA: TGCGCCAGCAGCCTGCAGGGGGCTCAAGAGACCCAGTACTTC; CDR3 protein: CASSLQGAQETQYF
CDR3 length: 14; J gene: TRBJ2-7; V gene: TRBV9; clone size: -; D gene: -; CDR3 DNA: TGTGCCAGCAGCGTAGAGCGGGCGCTCGGGGAGCAGTACTTC; CDR3 protein: CASSVERALGEQYF
CDR3 length: 13; J gene: TRBJ1-5; V gene: TRBV6-1; clone size: -; D gene: -; CDR3 DNA: TGTGCCAGCAGTGAGCGGATGGGTCAGCCCCAGCATTTT; CDR3 protein: CASSERMGQPQHF
CDR3 length: 17; J gene: TRBJ2-3; V gene: TRBV5-6; clone size: -; D gene: TRBD1; CDR3 DNA: TGTGCCAGCAGCTTGGCCGCCGGGACAGGGACGACAGATACGCAGTATTTT; CDR3 protein: CASSLAAGTGTTDTQYF
CDR3 length: 13; J gene: TRBJ2-3; V gene: TRBV7-3; clone size: -; D gene: -; CDR3 DNA: TGTGCCAGCAGCTTGGCCAGCACAGATACGCAGTATTTT; CDR3 protein: CASSLASTDTQYF
CDR3 length: 13; J gene: TRBJ2-7; V gene: TRBV11-3; clone size: -; D gene: TRBD1; CDR3 DNA: TGTGCCAGCAGCTTAGCTGCAGGGGGCGAGCAGTACTTC; CDR3 protein: CASSLAAGGEQYF
CDR3 length: 20; J gene: TRBJ2-1; V gene: TRBV4-3; clone size: once; D gene: TRBD2; CDR3 DNA: TGCGCCAGCAGCCAAGGCGGCAGCGGACTAGCGGGGGGCAATACCAATGAGCAGTTCTTC; CDR3 protein: CASSQGGSGLAGGNTNEQFF
CDR3 length: 14; J gene: TRBJ2-4; V gene: TRBV4-2; clone size: -; D gene: TRBD2; CDR3 DNA: TGTGCCAGCAGCCAAGATTTTTTGGCGGGGGGGCAGTACTTC; CDR3 protein: CASSQDFLAGGQYF
CDR3 length: 16; J gene: TRBJ1-6; V gene: TRBV19; clone size: -; D gene: TRBD1; CDR3 DNA: TGTGCCAGTAGTACGGACAGGGAAGTAGGGAATTCACCCCTCCACTTT; CDR3 protein: CASSTDREVGNSPLHF
CDR3 length: 14; J gene: TRBJ2-2; V gene: TRBV7-3; clone size: -; D gene: -; CDR3 DNA: TGTGCCAGCAGCCCCCTTCTGAACACCGGGGAGCTGTTTTTT; CDR3 protein: CASSPLLNTGELFF
CDR3 length: 14; J gene: TRBJ1-2; V gene: TRBV29-1; clone size: once; D gene: -; CDR3 DNA: TGCAGCGCCGACTACGATTTTAACCATGAAGGCTACACCTTC; CDR3 protein: CSADYDFNHEGYTF
CDR3 length: 13; J gene: TRBJ2-5; V gene: TRBV7-2; clone size: once; D gene: -; CDR3 DNA: TGTGCCAGCAGACCAGAACCGTCGGAGACCCAGTACTTC; CDR3 protein: CASRPEPSETQYF
CDR3 length: 14; J gene: TRBJ2-5; V gene: TRBV15; clone size: -; D gene: -; CDR3 DNA: TGTGCCACCAGCAGTAACGCACGCCGGGAGACCCAGTACTTC; CDR3 protein: CATSSNARRETQYF
CDR3 length: 14; J gene: TRBJ2-1; V gene: TRBV9; clone size: -; D gene: TRBD2; CDR3 DNA: TGTGCCAGCAGCATTAGCGGGGGGGCCGATGAGCAGTTCTTC; CDR3 protein: CASSISGGADEQFF
CDR3 length: 17; J gene: TRBJ1-1; V gene: TRBV18; clone size: -; D gene: -; CDR3 DNA: TGTGCCAGCTCACCACCGTTTGGGGGCACAGGCGTGACTGAAGCTTTCTTT; CDR3 protein: CASSPPFGGTGVTEAFF
CDR3 length: 15; J gene: TRBJ1-5; V gene: TRBV7-9; clone size: -; D gene: -; CDR3 DNA: TGTGCCAGCAGCTTTGGGCCAGGGCGGCCTCAGCCCCAGCATTTT; CDR3 protein: CASSFGPGRPQPQHF
CDR3 length: 16; J gene: TRBJ2-3; V gene: TRBV15; clone size: few; D gene: -; CDR3 DNA: TGTGCCACCAGCAGAGAGATAGGGGGAAACACAGATACGCAGTATTTT; CDR3 protein: CATSREIGGNTDTQYF